This T cell receptor beta chain is drawn from a study of T cells in Graves' hyperthyroidism and ophthalmopathy. General study points: Appearing also in blood were most of the thyroid clonotypes expanded above 0.001. Ophthalmopathy, as predicted by the model, came a median roughly 6.5 months after the prediction.

This CDR3 spans 15 amino acids. In germline, CDR1 is SGHTA, CDR2 FQGNSA. J gave up 3 bases and V 5 bases, and 8 bases lay outside the gene matches. An absence of ophthalmopathy progression within 18 months meant stable Graves' hyperthyroidism. It was uncontrolled infection, other autoimmune disease, pregnancy or lactation that excluded patients. Amplification targeted TCR beta CDR3 regions from RNA transcripts. RT-PCR in the first round (using the HTBI primer set) targeted the TCR CDR3. TCRdb reanalysed the multiplex PCR reads using MiXCR and keeps one entry per CDR3 protein. Of roughly 720,000 distinct CDR3 sequences in the sample, around 16% are singletons; the top ten hold around a sixth. This clonotype appeared many times. The antigen is not known.

V gene TRBV7-2 combines with J gene TRBJ2-7; 9 positions agree with TRBD2. The sample consisted of blood. The source is a man in his fifties or sixties with Graves' hyperthyroidism. CDR3 region: CASSARGSGGYEQYF. CDR3 nucleotide sequence: TGTGCCAGCAGCGCAAGGGGTAGCGGGGGCTACGAGCAGTACTTC.